A selection of T cell receptor beta chains follows, all from one sample in a study of CD8 T cells in Susac syndrome. TCRdb called the immunoSEQ multiplex PCR reads again in MiXCR, with one record for every CDR3 protein. The sample has over 120,000 distinct CDR3 sequences, 95% seen once. The sequencing sample was made of CD4+ T cells from PBMCs. The receptors derive from a human donor with Susac syndrome. Each CDR3 is given with its conserved first and last residue. The order of the fields is V gene, D gene, J gene, clone size, CDR3 DNA, CDR3 protein. D genes are given only for firm matches. Not all rows give a size; the values are once, few, many and, for expanded clones, a class.

V gene: TRBV3-1
D gene: .
J gene: TRBJ2-1
clone size: .
CDR3 DNA: TGTGCCAGCAGCCAACTCTCTCGTGAGCAGTTCTTC
CDR3 protein: CASSQLSREQFF

V gene: TRBV18
D gene: .
J gene: TRBJ2-5
clone size: .
CDR3 DNA: TGTGCCAGCTCACCACAGTACCGGGGTGGAGAGACCCAGTACTTC
CDR3 protein: CASSPQYRGGETQYF

V gene: TRBV5-1
D gene: .
J gene: TRBJ2-1
clone size: once
CDR3 DNA: TGCGCCAGCAGCTTGTCTAGCTTCTACAATGAGCAGTTCTTC
CDR3 protein: CASSLSSFYNEQFF

V gene: TRBV7-2
D gene: TRBD2
J gene: TRBJ2-5
clone size: once
CDR3 DNA: TGTGCCAGCAAGGGACTAGCGGGAGAGACCCAGTACTTC
CDR3 protein: CASKGLAGETQYF

V gene: TRBV15
D gene: .
J gene: TRBJ1-5
clone size: .
CDR3 DNA: TGTGCCACCAGTAAGAGGGGGGACGGCAATCAGCCCCAGCATTTT
CDR3 protein: CATSKRGDGNQPQHF

V gene: TRBV9
D gene: .
J gene: TRBJ1-2
clone size: .
CDR3 DNA: TGTGCCAGCAGCGTAGAGTCAGCTAACTATGGCTACACCTTC
CDR3 protein: CASSVESANYGYTF

V gene: TRBV6-1
D gene: .
J gene: TRBJ2-3
clone size: .
CDR3 DNA: TGTGCCAGCAGCCAAGAGCCGACGCGCCGGGGTGCGACTACGCAGTATTTT
CDR3 protein: CASSQEPTRRGATTQYF

V gene: TRBV15
D gene: .
J gene: TRBJ1-3
clone size: .
CDR3 DNA: TGTGCCACCAGCAGAGTTCGTGGGGAGGCCTCTGGAAACACCATATATTTT
CDR3 protein: CATSRVRGEASGNTIYF

V gene: TRBV30
D gene: .
J gene: TRBJ1-4
clone size: once
CDR3 DNA: TGTGCCTGCCCTAAGCGGGGGGATGAAAAACTGTTTTTT
CDR3 protein: CACPKRGDEKLFF

V gene: TRBV6-5
D gene: TRBD2
J gene: TRBJ2-2
clone size: once
CDR3 DNA: TGTGCCAGCAGTAACCCGGGACTAGCGGGAGGGCTCACCGGGGAGCTGTTTTTT
CDR3 protein: CASSNPGLAGGLTGELFF

V gene: TRBV29-1
D gene: .
J gene: TRBJ2-6
clone size: .
CDR3 DNA: TGCAGCGTTGGCGGGTACGGGGCCAACGTCCTGACTTTC
CDR3 protein: CSVGGYGANVLTF

V gene: TRBV29-1
D gene: .
J gene: TRBJ1-2
clone size: .
CDR3 DNA: TGCAGCGTTGGAATCCAATCCTATGGCTACACCTTC
CDR3 protein: CSVGIQSYGYTF

V gene: TRBV4-1
D gene: .
J gene: TRBJ1-1
clone size: .
CDR3 DNA: TGCGCCAGCAGCCAAGATGTACGCCCGGGGGTTACTGAAGCTTTCTTT
CDR3 protein: CASSQDVRPGVTEAFF

V gene: TRBV5-1
D gene: .
J gene: TRBJ1-1
clone size: .
CDR3 DNA: TGCGCCAGCAGCTTGGATCCTGGGGCTGAAGCTTTCTTT
CDR3 protein: CASSLDPGAEAFF

V gene: TRBV28
D gene: .
J gene: TRBJ1-1
clone size: .
CDR3 DNA: TGTGCCAGCAGTTCATCTGACAGACACACTGAAGCTTTCTTT
CDR3 protein: CASSSSDRHTEAFF

V gene: TRBV2
D gene: .
J gene: TRBJ2-4
clone size: .
CDR3 DNA: TGTGCCAGCAGTTACGGGGTACAAGGCAAAAACATTCAGTACTTC
CDR3 protein: CASSYGVQGKNIQYF

V gene: TRBV3-1
D gene: .
J gene: TRBJ2-7
clone size: .
CDR3 DNA: TGTGCCAGCAGCCAAGGGGTGATTGGCGAGCAGTACTTC
CDR3 protein: CASSQGVIGEQYF

V gene: TRBV30
D gene: TRBD1
J gene: TRBJ2-5
clone size: once
CDR3 DNA: TGTGCCTGGAACAGGGGGCGTGAAGAGACCCAGTACTTC
CDR3 protein: CAWNRGREETQYF

V gene: TRBV29-1
D gene: TRBD2
J gene: TRBJ2-1
clone size: .
CDR3 DNA: TGCAGCGTTGGTTTCCTGCTAGCGGAGAATGAGCAGTTCTTC
CDR3 protein: CSVGFLLAENEQFF

V gene: TRBV3-1
D gene: TRBD1
J gene: TRBJ1-2
clone size: .
CDR3 DNA: TGTGCCAGCAGCCATAGGACAGGGAGCTATGGCTACACCTTC
CDR3 protein: CASSHRTGSYGYTF

V gene: TRBV28
D gene: .
J gene: TRBJ2-1
clone size: .
CDR3 DNA: TGTGCCAGCATCAACCCCGGGGGTAACTACAATGAGCAGTTCTTC
CDR3 protein: CASINPGGNYNEQFF

V gene: TRBV29-1
D gene: .
J gene: TRBJ1-1
clone size: .
CDR3 DNA: TGCAGCGCGGGCGCCCGAGGAAGGGCTGAAGCTTTCTTT
CDR3 protein: CSAGARGRAEAFF

V gene: TRBV19
D gene: .
J gene: TRBJ2-7
clone size: .
CDR3 DNA: TGTGCCAGTAGGACTGGGGCGACGGACTACGAGCAGTACTTC
CDR3 protein: CASRTGATDYEQYF

V gene: TRBV7-9
D gene: .
J gene: TRBJ1-6
clone size: .
CDR3 DNA: TGTGCCAGCAGCCCGGGGACCCTTGATAATTCACCCCTCCACTTT
CDR3 protein: CASSPGTLDNSPLHF

V gene: TRBV6-6
D gene: .
J gene: TRBJ1-2
clone size: .
CDR3 DNA: TGTGCCAGCAAAAAGACAGCGACCTATGGCTACACCTTC
CDR3 protein: CASKKTATYGYTF

V gene: TRBV23-1
D gene: TRBD2
J gene: TRBJ2-7
clone size: .
CDR3 DNA: TGCGCCAGCAGTCAGGAGGGCGGGGGGACCCAATACAGCTCCTACGAGCAGTACTTC
CDR3 protein: CASSQEGGGTQYSSYEQYF

V gene: TRBV5-1
D gene: TRBD2
J gene: TRBJ2-3
clone size: .
CDR3 DNA: TGCGCCAGCAGCCTAGGGACTAGCGGGGTTTCCACAGATACGCAGTATTTT
CDR3 protein: CASSLGTSGVSTDTQYF

V gene: TRBV3-1
D gene: TRBD1
J gene: TRBJ1-5
clone size: .
CDR3 DNA: TGTGCCAGCAGCGCCGACAGGGATCAGCCCCAGCATTTT
CDR3 protein: CASSADRDQPQHF

V gene: TRBV20-1
D gene: TRBD2
J gene: TRBJ2-1
clone size: .
CDR3 DNA: TGCAGTGCACGGGGCAGCGGGAGAGTAGGTAACAATGAGCAGTTCTTC
CDR3 protein: CSARGSGRVGNNEQFF

V gene: TRBV30
D gene: .
J gene: TRBJ1-1
clone size: .
CDR3 DNA: TGTGCCTGGAGTGGGGTCTCTGGGGCTTTCTTT
CDR3 protein: CAWSGVSGAFF

V gene: TRBV29-1
D gene: .
J gene: TRBJ2-7
clone size: .
CDR3 DNA: TGCAGCGTTGTCGGTCTCTACGAGCAGTACTTC
CDR3 protein: CSVVGLYEQYF

V gene: TRBV9
D gene: .
J gene: TRBJ2-1
clone size: .
CDR3 DNA: TGTGCCAGCAGCGTAAAGGAGGGTAGCTGGAAAAATGAGCAGTTCTTC
CDR3 protein: CASSVKEGSWKNEQFF

V gene: TRBV6-5
D gene: .
J gene: TRBJ1-2
clone size: .
CDR3 DNA: TGTGCCAGCAGCCACATTGCTAACTATGGCTACACCTTC
CDR3 protein: CASSHIANYGYTF

V gene: TRBV20-1
D gene: .
J gene: TRBJ1-2
clone size: .
CDR3 DNA: TGCAGTGCTAGAGAATTCATTAACTATGGCTACACCTTC
CDR3 protein: CSAREFINYGYTF

V gene: TRBV30
D gene: TRBD2
J gene: TRBJ2-5
clone size: .
CDR3 DNA: TGTGCCTGGAATTGGGGACTAGCGGGAGAGACCCAGTACTTC
CDR3 protein: CAWNWGLAGETQYF

V gene: TRBV5-4
D gene: .
J gene: TRBJ1-6
clone size: .
CDR3 DNA: TGTGCCAGCAGCTTGGCGGGCCCAGAGAATAATTCACCCCTCCACTTT
CDR3 protein: CASSLAGPENNSPLHF

V gene: TRBV2
D gene: TRBD1
J gene: TRBJ2-2
clone size: .
CDR3 DNA: TGTGCCAGCAGTGTCGACAGGGGTAGTGGGCTGTTTTTT
CDR3 protein: CASSVDRGSGLFF

V gene: TRBV5-4
D gene: TRBD1
J gene: TRBJ1-2
clone size: .
CDR3 DNA: TGTGCCAGCAGCTTCCGGGACAGCCACAACTATGGCTACACCTTC
CDR3 protein: CASSFRDSHNYGYTF

V gene: TRBV20-1
D gene: TRBD2
J gene: TRBJ2-7
clone size: .
CDR3 DNA: TGCAGTGCTAGAGATCGGGGGCAGCGGGAGGGCCTTTACGAGCAGTACTTC
CDR3 protein: CSARDRGQREGLYEQYF

V gene: TRBV4-3
D gene: .
J gene: TRBJ2-2
clone size: .
CDR3 DNA: TGCGCCAGCAGCCACTTAACAGGGAGGAAGCCCGGGGAGCTGTTTTTT
CDR3 protein: CASSHLTGRKPGELFF

V gene: TRBV27
D gene: .
J gene: TRBJ2-7
clone size: .
CDR3 DNA: TGTGCCAGCCGTTCTATGGGGGTGAGATCTATACACGAGCAGTACTTC
CDR3 protein: CASRSMGVRSIHEQYF

V gene: TRBV12-3/TRBV12-4
D gene: .
J gene: TRBJ1-5
clone size: .
CDR3 DNA: TGTGCCAGCAGTCCCCACAGGGAACGTCAGCCCCAGCATTTT
CDR3 protein: CASSPHRERQPQHF